The entry below describes one TCR beta chain. Its antigen is undetermined. The data were taken from a study of identical twins. General study points: Twin pairs had excess sharing that was weaker in beta out-of-frame sequences.

TCRdb analysed the 5' RACE reads with MiXCR anew, one entry per CDR3 protein. The table records some 760,000 distinct CDR3 sequences, 18% of them present only once. There are 14 residues in the CDR3. Germline CDR1 and CDR2: MNHEY and SVGAGI. With V trimmed by 6 bases and J by 5 bases, 6 bases remained unmatched. The same data also contributed to another study, on T cells expressing NK-cell markers.

The sequencing sample was made of PBMCs. This sequence was found in a woman under 30 in good health. The chain has TRBV6-5 and TRBJ2-1, with 8 bases identical to TRBD1. CDR3 in DNA: TGTGCCAGCAGCTACAGGGGGAACCACAATGAGCAGTTCTTC. It yields the protein CASSYRGNHNEQFF.